These 27 T cell receptor beta chains were all obtained from the same sample, sequenced in a study of blood T cells in healthy people across ages. Combining a sample-barcoded 5' primer with a J-beta primer mix, a second PCR ran for roughly 6 to 12 cycles. TCRdb itself ran the 5' RACE reads through MiXCR, one entry per CDR3 protein. The sample holds about 760,000 distinct CDR3 sequences, approximately 25% seen once. These data also formed part of another study, on T cells of mothers and their children.

The sequenced sample was blood. Every receptor here comes from a boy aged 5-17 years in good health.

J is TRBJ2-7 and V is TRBV6-6; a possible D gene is TRBD2 (5 bases). Judging by the DNA end, TRBJ2-5 fits better; the J call may be wrong. Per the germline V gene, CDR1 is MNHNY and CDR2 is SVGAGI (reference sequence). This CDR3 is built from 14 residues. CDR3 in amino acids: CASKNDLAPETQYF. Written as DNA, the CDR3 is TGTGCCAGCAAAAACGACCTAGCTCCGGAGACCCAGTACTTC.

This clonotype was detected a few times. The rearrangement links TRBV6-1 to TRBJ2-5; 11 bases are a match to TRBD2. Near its end, the DNA agrees better with TRBJ2-1, so the J call may be wrong. In germline, CDR1 is MNHNS, CDR2 SASEGT. CDR3 length: 18 residues. CDR3 bases: TGTGCCAGCAGTGAACCCGTGATACTAGCGGGGGTCTACAATGAGCAGTTCTTC. As protein: CASSEPVILAGVYNEQFF.

This clonotype came up a few times. This chain joins TRBV6-4 and TRBJ2-7; D call uncertain. V lost 9 bases and J 0 bases, leaving 12 bases between the germline ends. CDR3 length: 13 residues. Germline V gene sequence: CDR1 MRHNA, CDR2 SNTAGT. CDR3 DNA sequence: TGTGCCAGTTACCAGATGAGCTCCTACGAGCAGTACTTC. It codes for CASYQMSSYEQYF.

CDR3 DNA sequence: TGTGCCAGCAGACCCTACAATGAGCAGTTCTTC. Translation: CASRPYNEQFF. The chain recombines TRBV7-3 with TRBJ2-1; no firm D call. Trimming took 6 bases from V and 2 from J, leaving 2 bases between them. The CDR3 is 11 amino acids. CDR1 is SGHTA and CDR2 is FQGTGA in the germline V gene.

The rearrangement uses TRBV7-2 and TRBJ2-5; D ambiguous. The J call is uncertain, as TRBJ2-1 better fits the DNA end. The CDR3 sequence is 13 residues long. CDR1 is SGHTA, CDR2 FQGNSA, per germline. The CDR3 DNA sequence: TGTGCCAGCAGCTTAGCTACTGGATATGAGCAGTTCTTC. This encodes CASSLATGYEQFF.

This clonotype was seen a handful of times. The J gene is TRBJ2-5, the V gene TRBV7-9, with D unclear. Trimming cost V 5 bases and J 0 bases, with 10 bases left between them. Germline V gives CDR1 SEHNR, CDR2 FQNEAQ (reference sequence). The CDR3 totals 14 residues. The CDR3 loop is CASSPGDNQETQYF. CDR3 nucleotide sequence: TGTGCCAGCAGCCCAGGAGATAACCAAGAGACCCAGTACTTC.

A note on this clonotype: A junction end diverges from the germline sequence, so it may reflect a read error. The rearrangement uses TRBV7-2 and TRBJ2-3; D gene ambiguous. There are 12 residues in the CDR3. CDR1 and CDR2 (germline): SGHTA, FQGNSA. The DNA of the CDR3 is TGTGCCAGCAGCTTAGGAGGCGATACGCGGTATTTT. This gives the protein CASSLGGDTRYF.

V usage is TRBV29-1 and J usage is TRBJ2-5; D possibly corresponds to TRBD1 (5 bases). V lost 7 bases and J 5 bases, leaving 14 bases between the germline ends. Germline values: CDR1 SQVTM, CDR2 ANQGSEA. The CDR3 sequence is 12 residues long. CDR3 region: CSGGASRETQYF. In DNA, the CDR3 is TGCAGCGGTGGGGCTAGTCGGGAGACCCAGTACTTC.

This clonotype occurred a few times. The chain joins TRBV6-5 to TRBJ2-7, with 7 bases identical to TRBD1. After removal of 6 bases from V and 2 bases from J, the junction contained 7 bases not matched to a gene. CDR1 and CDR2 from the germline V gene are MNHEY and SVGAGI. The CDR3 length is 14 residues. The CDR3 reads CASSFRDSPYEQYF. In nucleotides, the CDR3 is TGTGCCAGCAGCTTTAGGGACAGCCCCTACGAGCAGTACTTC.

This clonotype has only one observation. The genes are TRBV4-1 and TRBJ2-5; D might be TRBD1 (6 bases). The better agreement between TRBJ2-1 and the DNA end casts doubt on the J call. The CDR3 loop spans 15 amino acids. Germline CDR1 MGHRA, CDR2 YSYEKL. Here the CDR3 DNA reads TGCGCCAGCAGCCGAACGAATCAACAGGGCAATGAGCAGTTCTTC. Its translation: CASSRTNQQGNEQFF.

The genes are TRBV4-1 and TRBJ2-7; the D gene is possibly TRBD1 (5 bases). Germline V gene lookup returns CDR1 MGHRA and CDR2 YSYEKL. V lost 1 base, J lost 4 bases, and 14 bases lay in between. The CDR3 consists of 15 residues. CDR3 loop: CASSQVFSGRYEQYF. The CDR3 DNA reads TGCGCCAGCAGCCAAGTATTTTCAGGGCGGTACGAGCAGTACTTC.

Worth noting for this clonotype: A read error may produce the germline difference seen at one junction end. The genes are TRBV7-7 and TRBJ2-3; no definite D call. Germline-derived CDR1 and CDR2 are SSHAT and FNYEAQ (reference sequence). There are 14 residues in the CDR3. The CDR3 protein is CASSLVPSGDTQYF. The CDR3 bases are TGTGCTAGCAGCTTAGTCCCCTCCGGAGATACGCAGTATTTT. The entire variable domain, with the rest obtained from reference TRBV7-7 and TRBJ2-3, is as follows: GAGVSQSPRYKVTKRGQDVTLRCDPISSHATLYWYQQALGQGPEFLTYFNYEAQPDKSGLPSDRFSAERPEGSISTLTIQRTEQRDSAMYRCASSLVPSGDTQYFGPGTRLTVL.

V is TRBV7-9 and J is TRBJ2-2, with 13 bases fitting TRBD2. V lost 4 bases and J lost 1; bases outside the gene matches: 3. The germline V gene encodes CDR1 SEHNR and CDR2 FQNEAQ (reference sequence). The CDR3 has 17 amino acids. The CDR3 sequence: CASSSGLAGVNTGELFF. The CDR3 DNA sequence: TGTGCCAGCAGCTCCGGACTAGCGGGAGTGAACACCGGGGAGCTGTTTTTT.

CDR3 sequence (DNA): TGCAGCGCTCGGGGGGCGGAAGGGGAGCTGTTTTTT. The encoded protein is CSARGAEGELFF. This chain uses TRBV29-1 with TRBJ2-2, with a possible D match to TRBD2 (7 bases). The CDR3 has 12 residues. V dropped 7 bases and J dropped 8 bases, with 14 bases sitting between them. The germline CDR1 and CDR2 sequences are SQVTM and ANQGSEA.

This chain uses TRBV12-3 or TRBV12-4 with TRBJ2-5; unclear D gene. The ends were cut back, 6 bases at V and 4 bases at J, with 12 bases in the middle. This CDR3 is 13 amino acids long. The DNA for the CDR3 is TGTGCCAGCAGCCCCAGGTGGGGAGAGACCCAGTACTTC. Amino acid sequence: CASSPRWGETQYF.

This clonotype showed up just a few times. This chain links TRBV5-1 with TRBJ1-1; D is unresolved. Trimming shortened V by 1 base and J by 0 bases, and 7 bases separated the two germline ends. Germline CDR1 is SGHRS and CDR2 is YFSETQ. The CDR3 sequence is 14 residues long. In DNA form, the CDR3 reads TGCGCCAGCAGCTTGCCAGGCCTGAACACTGAAGCTTTCTTT. Translating it yields CASSLPGLNTEAFF.

This clonotype was detected only a few times. This chain uses TRBV9 with TRBJ2-5; D is possibly TRBD1 (5 bases). Matching the DNA end better, TRBJ2-7 makes the J call doubtful. The CDR3 is made up of 13 amino acids. Germline V gives CDR1 SGDLS, CDR2 YYNGEE. CDR3: CARIMGRTYEQYF. The DNA for the CDR3 is TGTGCCAGAATAATGGGGCGCACCTACGAGCAGTACTTC.

This clonotype was counted only a few times. This chain uses TRBV7-3 with TRBJ2-3; perhaps TRBD1 as D (5 bases). The germline gives CDR1 SGHTA, CDR2 FQGTGA. The CDR3 consists of 14 residues. The ends were cut back, 4 bases at V and 4 bases at J, with 12 bases in the middle. The CDR3 region has the DNA TGTGCCAGCAGCTCGGATCAGGGCTCAGATACGCAGTATTTT. Its translation: CASSSDQGSDTQYF.

The chain recombines TRBV6-4 with TRBJ2-5; D unresolved. The CDR3 spans 14 residues. Germline assignment: CDR1 MRHNA and CDR2 SNTAGT. Trimming cost V 8 bases and J 1 base, with 14 bases left between them. The chain's CDR3 is CASPLILRQETQYF. CDR3 bases: TGTGCCAGCCCACTCATCCTCCGCCAAGAGACCCAGTACTTC.

This clonotype was observed a handful of times. This chain joins TRBV28 and TRBJ1-6, with TRBD1 as a possible D gene (6 bases). The CDR3 is 14 amino acids. Trimming shortened V by 8 bases and J by 0 bases, and 8 bases separated the two germline ends. Germline-derived CDR1 and CDR2 are MDHEN and SYDVKM. The CDR3 nucleotides read TGTGCCAGCGGGACAAGCTCCTATAATTCACCCCTCCACTTT. Its translation: CASGTSSYNSPLHF.

This clonotype has just a few counts. The chain is built from TRBV11-2 and TRBJ2-4; no clear D. Germline values: CDR1 SGHAT, CDR2 FQNNGV. The V end was cut by 6 bases, the J end by 0 bases, with 6 bases between. The CDR3 is made up of 13 amino acids. The CDR3: CASRRLAKNIQYF. Here the CDR3 DNA reads TGTGCCAGCAGGAGGCTAGCCAAAAACATTCAGTACTTC.

The chain carries TRBV18 and TRBJ2-7; the D gene is possibly TRBD1 (5 bases). Trimming took 3 bases from V and 2 from J, leaving 11 bases between them. This CDR3 is 14 amino acids long. Germline V gene lookup returns CDR1 KGHSH and CDR2 LQKENI. In nucleotides, the CDR3 is TGTGCCAGCTCACCGAGCGTAGGGGCCTACGAGCAGTACTTC. Translated: CASSPSVGAYEQYF. The variable domain in full, with the rest retrieved from reference TRBV18 and TRBJ2-7, is NAGVMQNPRHLVRRRGQEARLRCSPMKGHSHVYWYRQLPEEGLKFMVYLQKENIIDESGMPKERFSAEFPKEGPSILRIQQVVRGDSAAYFCASSPSVGAYEQYFGPGTRLTVT.

The chain carries TRBV19 and TRBJ2-6; D may be TRBD1 or TRBD2 (5 bases each). CDR1 is LNHDA and CDR2 is SQIVND in the germline V gene (reference sequence). Trimming removed 1 base from V and 1 base from J, with 14 bases in between. The CDR3 is 18 amino acids. The CDR3 spells CASSIVYQGPSGANVLTF. The CDR3 coding sequence is TGTGCCAGTAGTATAGTTTACCAGGGACCATCTGGGGCCAACGTCCTGACTTTC.

In the case of this clonotype: One end of the junction does not line up with germline, which may come from a read error. The chain couples TRBV11-2 to TRBJ2-3, with D perhaps matching TRBD2 (5 bases). The CDR3 length is 14 residues. In germline, CDR1 is SGHAT, CDR2 FQNNGV. CDR3 in amino acids: CASSEDYVGDTQYF. DNA of the CDR3: TGTGCCAGCAGCGAAGACTATGTTGGGGATACACAGTATTTT.

The rearrangement joins TRBV4-3 to TRBJ2-5, with unresolved D. The DNA end is a closer match to TRBJ2-7, so the J assignment may be wrong. Germline V gives CDR1 LGHNA, CDR2 YSLEER. The CDR3 has 15 residues. DNA for the CDR3: TGCGCCAGCAGCCAAGATTACGGAGCCTATTACGAGCAGTACTTC. Encoded protein: CASSQDYGAYYEQYF.

This clonotype was counted between two and nine times. J is TRBJ1-3 and V is TRBV12-3 or TRBV12-4, with 7 bases that match TRBD1. The CDR3 is 16 amino acids. The junction had 4 bases not matched to a gene; V was cut back by 2 bases and J by 0 bases. The CDR3 coding sequence is TGTGCCAGCAGTTTAACAGGGGCGTTCTCTGGAAACACCATATATTTT. As protein: CASSLTGAFSGNTIYF.

This clonotype was counted only a few times. CDR3 coding DNA: TGTGCCAGCAGCGAAAGTTGGACAGGTGAAAAACTGTTTTTT. Translating it yields CASSESWTGEKLFF. The chain links TRBV28 to TRBJ1-4, with 7 bases identical to TRBD1. From germline, CDR1 is MDHEN and CDR2 SYDVKM. The CDR3 covers 14 residues. V shed 6 bases and J 7 bases; nucleotides not matched to a gene: 8.